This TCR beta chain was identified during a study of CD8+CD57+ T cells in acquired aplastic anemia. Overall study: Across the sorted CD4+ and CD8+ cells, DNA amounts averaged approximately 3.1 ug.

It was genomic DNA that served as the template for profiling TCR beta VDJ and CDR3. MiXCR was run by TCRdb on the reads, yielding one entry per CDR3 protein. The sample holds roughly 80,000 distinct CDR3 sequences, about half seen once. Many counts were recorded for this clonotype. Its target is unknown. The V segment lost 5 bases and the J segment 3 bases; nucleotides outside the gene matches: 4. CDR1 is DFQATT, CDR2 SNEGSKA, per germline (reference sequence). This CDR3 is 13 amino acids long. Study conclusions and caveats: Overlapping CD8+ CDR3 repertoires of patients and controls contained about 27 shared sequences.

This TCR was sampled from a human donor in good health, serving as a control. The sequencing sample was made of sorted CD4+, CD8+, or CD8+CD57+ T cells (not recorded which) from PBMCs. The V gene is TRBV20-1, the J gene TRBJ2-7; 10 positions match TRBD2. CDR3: CSAPGLANYEQYF. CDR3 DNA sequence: TGCAGTGCTCCGGGACTAGCGAACTACGAGCAGTACTTC.